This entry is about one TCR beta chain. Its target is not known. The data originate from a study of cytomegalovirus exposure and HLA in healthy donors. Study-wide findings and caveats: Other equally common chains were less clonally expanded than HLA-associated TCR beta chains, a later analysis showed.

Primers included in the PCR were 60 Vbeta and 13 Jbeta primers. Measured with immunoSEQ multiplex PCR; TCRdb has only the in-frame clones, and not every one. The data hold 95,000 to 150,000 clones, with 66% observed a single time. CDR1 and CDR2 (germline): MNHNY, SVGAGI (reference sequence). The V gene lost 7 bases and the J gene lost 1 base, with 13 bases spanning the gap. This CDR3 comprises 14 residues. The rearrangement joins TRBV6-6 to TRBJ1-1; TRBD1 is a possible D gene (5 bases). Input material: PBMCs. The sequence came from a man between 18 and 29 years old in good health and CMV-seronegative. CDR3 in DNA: TGTGCCAGCAACATACAGGTAACGAACACTGAAGCTTTCTTT. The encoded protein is CASNIQVTNTEAFF.